This T cell receptor beta chain was sequenced for a study of cytotoxic CD8 clonotypes in ibrutinib-treated CLL. Study-level background: Among patients, around 24 responded partially and 2 completely; around 15 then stayed remitted and roughly 12 progressed after median approximately 72 months. On average, each sample had 255,043 productive templates and 94,082 productive rearrangements.

Between the trimmed V and J ends, which lost 0 bases and 4 bases, there was a span of 15 bases. The germline V gene encodes CDR1 LGHNA and CDR2 YNFKEQ. The CDR3 totals 16 residues. The sample holds many counts of this clone. The table came from immunoSEQ multiplex PCR; TCRdb's copy has only in-frame clones and leaves some out. The sample records some 170,000 clones, around nine tenths being singletons. Sequencing used PBMCs, obtained at disease progression, from a patient treated with ibrutinib. The chain combines TRBV4-2 with TRBJ1-2, with TRBD1 as a possible D gene (6 bases). This clonotype was obtained from a human donor with chronic lymphocytic leukemia. This chain's CDR3 is CASSQDPQGRVYGYTF. In nucleotides, the CDR3 is TGTGCCAGCAGCCAAGATCCACAGGGCAGGGTCTATGGCTACACCTTC.